Below are 22 T cell receptor beta chains sequenced from a single sample in a study of shared clonotypes between healthy human individuals. Assay: immunoSEQ multiplex PCR; the TCRdb copy retains only in-frame clones and omits some. The sample has about 1.1 million clones, about 80% seen once. Sequenced material: memory CD4+ T cells from PBMCs. Subset given: CD45RA-negative fraction. These receptors were obtained from a man between 18 and 29 years old in good health. Some clones in this sample may be carry-over from other donors' samples.

This clone was counted a few times. This chain joins TRBV29-1 and TRBJ2-2, with a weak D call TRBD2 (6 bases). The CDR3 consists of 15 residues. The ends were cut back, 4 bases at V and 4 bases at J, with 16 bases in the middle. Germline V gives CDR1 SQVTM, CDR2 ANQGSEA. CDR3 in DNA: TGCAGCGTTGGCCGATCTCGGGGGAGCACCGGGGAGCTGTTTTTT. It yields the protein CSVGRSRGSTGELFF.

This clone has only one observation. The chain couples TRBV19 to TRBJ1-1; 8 positions match TRBD1. Germline trimming cut 1 base from V and 4 bases from J; bases unmatched to any gene: 11. The CDR3 length is 17 residues. Germline V gives CDR1 LNHDA, CDR2 SQIVND (reference sequence). CDR3 bases: TGTGCCAGTAGTATAGCCGCAGGGGGCGTATTCGGCACTGAAGCTTTCTTT. It yields the protein CASSIAAGGVFGTEAFF.

The chain joins TRBV30 to TRBJ2-7; 8 nucleotides match TRBD2. The CDR3 consists of 14 residues. Looked up from germline, CDR1 is GTSNPN and CDR2 is SVGIG (reference sequence). Losses at the gene ends were 2 bases for V and 3 bases for J; bases not matched to a gene: 6. The CDR3 nucleotides read TGTGCCTGGAGTCCCCGGGGGGGAAGCTACGAGCAGTACTTC. It encodes CAWSPRGGSYEQYF.

V is TRBV10-3 and J is TRBJ1-1; a possible D gene is TRBD1 (6 bases). Deletions cut 10 bases from V and 0 bases from J, with 12 bases between. CDR3 length: 13 amino acids. The germline V gene has CDR1 ENHRY and CDR2 SYGVKD. Written as DNA, the CDR3 is TGTGCCACCAAACAGGGTCTGAACACTGAAGCTTTCTTT. This translates into CATKQGLNTEAFF.

The V gene is TRBV5-1, the J gene TRBJ2-7; D is undetermined. CDR1 and CDR2 from the germline V gene are SGHRS and YFSETQ. The CDR3 sequence is 14 residues long. Between the trimmed V and J ends, which lost 7 bases and 2 bases, there was a span of 16 bases. As DNA, the CDR3 is TGCGCCAGCTCAAGGCCGTCCGAAACCTACGAGCAGTACTTC. It is translated as CASSRPSETYEQYF.

V is TRBV20-1 and J is TRBJ2-5; TRBD1 might be the D (7 bases). V was pared by 3 bases and J by 10 bases, with 12 bases between. The germline V gene encodes CDR1 DFQATT and CDR2 SNEGSKA (reference sequence). The length of the CDR3 is 11 residues. As DNA, the CDR3 is TGCAGTGCTAGCGTCCAGGGGGGCCAGTACTTC. It translates to CSASVQGGQYF.

This sequence joins TRBV28 and TRBJ2-1, with TRBD1 matching 7 bases. Germline V gene sequence: CDR1 MDHEN, CDR2 SYDVKM. V shed 3 bases, J shed 5 bases, and the junction held 7 bases outside the gene matches. The CDR3 totals 15 residues. The CDR3 DNA sequence: TGTGCCAGCAGTTTGTCCAGGACAGGCAACAATGAGCAGTTCTTC. Translated: CASSLSRTGNNEQFF.

V gene TRBV11-2 combines with J gene TRBJ1-1; TRBD1 might be the D (6 bases). The CDR3 extends over 16 amino acids. Germline V gene data show CDR1 as SGHAT and CDR2 as FQNNGV. V was cut by 5 bases and J by 5 bases, with 21 bases left in between. The CDR3, as DNA: TGTGCCAGCAGCCCATCCGGGGGGGCAGGGAGGACTGAAGCTTTCTTT. As protein: CASSPSGGAGRTEAFF.

The chain joins TRBV6-5 to TRBJ2-2; no clear D. V shed 0 bases and J shed 1 base, with 6 bases lying between them. CDR3 length equals 15 residues. CDR1 and CDR2 from the germline V gene are MNHEY and SVGAGI. CDR3 sequence: CASSYSFLNTGELFF. For the CDR3, the DNA is TGTGCCAGCAGTTACTCATTCCTGAACACCGGGGAGCTGTTTTTT.

This clone was counted between two and nine times. This chain joins TRBV20-1 and TRBJ1-3; D not certain. V shed 6 bases and J shed 8 bases, with 11 bases lying between them. The length of the CDR3 is 11 residues. Germline assignment: CDR1 DFQATT and CDR2 SNEGSKA (reference sequence). CDR3 in amino acids: CSATYMDTIYF. DNA for the CDR3: TGCAGTGCCACGTACATGGACACCATATATTTT.

This clone was recorded once. The chain joins TRBV28 to TRBJ1-5; D gene uncertain. Trimming stripped 7 bases from V and 3 bases from J, with 16 bases between. Germline V CDR1 and CDR2: MDHEN, SYDVKM. This CDR3 comprises 15 residues. CDR3 in amino acids: CASKSGSLFNQPQHF. CDR3 DNA sequence: TGTGCCAGCAAGTCGGGATCGCTTTTCAATCAGCCCCAGCATTTT.

The chain couples TRBV28 to TRBJ1-2; D is ambiguous. The CDR3 contains 13 residues. With 6 bases removed from V and 4 bases from J, the gap between germline ends came to 12 bases. Germline CDR1 and CDR2: MDHEN and SYDVKM. The CDR3 here is CASSKPGRYGYTF. In DNA form, the CDR3 reads TGTGCCAGCAGCAAACCCGGTCGCTATGGCTACACCTTC.

The J gene is TRBJ2-2, the V gene TRBV7-8; maybe TRBD2 (6 bases). Trimming removed 4 bases at V and 5 bases at J, with 14 bases between. The CDR3 covers 15 residues. Germline-derived CDR1 and CDR2 are SGHVS and FQNEAQ. The CDR3 DNA follows: TGTGCCAGCAGCTGGCGGGCGGGACCGACCGGGGAGCTGTTTTTT. Translation gives CASSWRAGPTGELFF.

The chain links TRBV4-1 to TRBJ1-1; D is possibly TRBD1 (5 bases). The CDR3 contains 16 residues. The V gene lost 0 bases and the J gene lost 5 bases, with 16 bases spanning the gap. Per the germline V gene, CDR1 is MGHRA and CDR2 is YSYEKL. The CDR3 sequence: CASSQEKGRRGTEAFF. DNA for the CDR3: TGCGCCAGCAGCCAAGAGAAAGGTAGGCGGGGGACTGAAGCTTTCTTT.

The rearrangement uses TRBV28 and TRBJ1-1; D is ambiguous. CDR3 size: 14 residues. The V and J ends lost 3 bases and 0 bases respectively, with 8 bases between them. In germline, CDR1 is MDHEN, CDR2 SYDVKM. Here the CDR3 reads CASSFRGVNTEAFF. CDR3 nucleotides: TGTGCCAGCAGTTTTCGGGGAGTGAACACTGAAGCTTTCTTT.

The rearrangement links TRBV7-2 to TRBJ1-1; no clear D. Looked up from germline, CDR1 is SGHTA and CDR2 is FQGNSA. The CDR3 has 15 residues. Trimming removed 2 bases at V and 0 bases at J, with 10 bases between. In nucleotides, the CDR3 is TGTGCCAGCAGCTTAAGCGTCAGGATGAACACTGAAGCTTTCTTT. Translating it yields CASSLSVRMNTEAFF.

The table lists this clone with many counts. This rearrangement joins TRBV19 to TRBJ1-5; 8 positions agree with TRBD1. Germline values: CDR1 LNHDA, CDR2 SQIVND (reference sequence). The CDR3 runs 15 residues. The junction had 5 bases not matched to a gene; V was cut back by 3 bases and J by 4 bases. CDR3 in amino acids: CASSIRQGNNQPQHF. The CDR3 DNA sequence: TGTGCCAGTAGTATCCGACAGGGGAATAATCAGCCCCAGCATTTT.

V gene TRBV5-1 combines with J gene TRBJ2-4; D possibly matches TRBD1 or TRBD2 (5 bases each). The CDR3 spans 14 residues. Germline V gene sequence: CDR1 SGHRS, CDR2 YFSETQ. V lost 7 bases, J lost 6 bases, and 17 bases lay in between. The CDR3 coding sequence is TGCGCCAGCGCTCGTGCAGGGACGGGAAACATTCAGTACTTC. It is translated as CASARAGTGNIQYF.

This chain connects TRBV5-1 to TRBJ2-2; D call uncertain. Between the trimmed V and J ends, which lost 4 bases and 4 bases, there was a span of 8 bases. The CDR3 length is 13 residues. Germline V CDR1 and CDR2: SGHRS, YFSETQ. CDR3: CASSPEGTGELFF. Here the CDR3 DNA reads TGCGCCAGCAGCCCGGAAGGCACCGGGGAGCTGTTTTTT.

V gene TRBV5-6 combines with J gene TRBJ2-5; tentatively, D is TRBD2 (6 bases). Germline V CDR1 and CDR2: SGHDT, YYEEEE. The CDR3 spans 17 residues. The V gene lost 4 bases and the J gene lost 4 bases, with 23 bases spanning the gap. CDR3 protein: CASSTGRELGLGETQYF. CDR3 nucleotide sequence: TGTGCCAGCAGCACGGGACGGGAGCTAGGATTAGGAGAGACCCAGTACTTC.

This clone was counted a single time. The genes are TRBV11-1 and TRBJ2-7; D unresolved. The germline V gene encodes CDR1 SGHAT and CDR2 FQDESV (reference sequence). The CDR3 length is 15 residues. Trimming pared 3 bases from V and 2 bases from J, leaving 14 bases between. The CDR3 protein is CASSFEAGQAYEQYF. The DNA of the CDR3 is TGTGCCAGCAGCTTTGAGGCAGGCCAGGCCTACGAGCAGTACTTC.

The V call is TRBV10-3, the J call TRBJ2-5; TRBD1 matches at 7 bases. Germline-derived CDR1 and CDR2 are ENHRY and SYGVKD. CDR3 length equals 14 residues. The V segment lost 8 bases and the J segment 2 bases; nucleotides outside the gene matches: 8. CDR3 in DNA: TGTGCCATCGGGGGACAGACAGGACAAGAGACCCAGTACTTC. It is translated as CAIGGQTGQETQYF.